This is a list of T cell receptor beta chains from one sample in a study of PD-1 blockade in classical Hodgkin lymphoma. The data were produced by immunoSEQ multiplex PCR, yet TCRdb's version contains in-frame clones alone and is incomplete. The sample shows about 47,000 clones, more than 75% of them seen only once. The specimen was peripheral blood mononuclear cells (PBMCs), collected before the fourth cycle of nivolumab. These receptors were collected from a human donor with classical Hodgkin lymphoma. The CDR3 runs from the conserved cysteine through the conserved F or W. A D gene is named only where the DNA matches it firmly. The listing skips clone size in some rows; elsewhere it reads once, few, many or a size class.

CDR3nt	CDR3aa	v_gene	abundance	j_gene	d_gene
TGTGCCAGCAGCTTCCCTGTCGGGGAGCTGTTTTTT	CASSFPVGELFF	TRBV5-5	-	TRBJ2-2	-
TGTGCCAGCAGCCCCCACAGCGGAGATGAGACCCAGTACTTC	CASSPHSGDETQYF	TRBV9	-	TRBJ2-5	-
TGTGCCAGCAGTTCGGGCCTCTACAATGAGCAGTTCTTC	CASSSGLYNEQFF	TRBV28	once	TRBJ2-1	-
TGCGCCAGCAGCCTAGGGGGAGGAGGGGGAATATACAATGAGCAGTTCTTC	CASSLGGGGGIYNEQFF	TRBV5-1	-	TRBJ2-1	-
TGTGCCGGGGGAAGGGGGGACTCCTACGAGCAGTACTTC	CAGGRGDSYEQYF	TRBV2	-	TRBJ2-7	-
TGTGCCAGCAGAGAACAGGGCCCGGGCGCTGGCTACACCTTC	CASREQGPGAGYTF	TRBV2	many	TRBJ1-2	-
TGTGCCAGCAGCTTAGACGGGAGAAGCTACAATGAGCAGTTCTTC	CASSLDGRSYNEQFF	TRBV11-2	-	TRBJ2-1	-
TGTGCCAGCAGGGTCGTGGCGGGTAATCAGCCCCAGCATTTT	CASRVVAGNQPQHF	TRBV2	once	TRBJ1-5	-
TGTGCCAGCAGCTTAGAGGGGGGTTCGCAGCCCCAGCATTTT	CASSLEGGSQPQHF	TRBV7-2	-	TRBJ1-5	-
TGTGCCAGCAGCTTCTCTAGCGGGGGCACAGATACGCAGTATTTT	CASSFSSGGTDTQYF	TRBV7-3	-	TRBJ2-3	TRBD2
TGTGCCAGCTCACCACCGAACTCTGGAAACACCATATATTTT	CASSPPNSGNTIYF	TRBV18	-	TRBJ1-3	-
TGCGCCAGCAGCAGGGGGTCCTACGAGCAGTACTTC	CASSRGSYEQYF	TRBV10-1	few	TRBJ2-7	TRBD1
TGTGCCAGCAGCCTTCAACCGACGGGACAGGGGAACACTGAAGCTTTCTTT	CASSLQPTGQGNTEAFF	TRBV4-2	-	TRBJ1-1	TRBD1